These T cell receptor beta chains were read from a single sample in a study of metastatic and nonmetastatic thyroid tumors. From the PCR reads, TCRdb re-called clones with MiXCR. The sample has fewer than 40,000 clones; under 40% are singletons. Sequenced sample: tumor tissue. Receptors originate from a female donor with papillary thyroid cancer or a benign thyroid nodule (not recorded which). Some clones in this sample may be carry-over from other donors' samples. The CDR3 runs from the conserved cysteine through the conserved F or W. The D gene is left open where the match is weak. Only some rows state a clone size, as once, few, many or a class for expanded clones.

j_call	clone_size	v_call	d_call	cdr3_aa	cdr3_nt
TRBJ2-1	.	TRBV7-2	.	CASSFKRDNEQFF	TGTGCCAGCAGCTTTAAGCGGGACAATGAGCAGTTCTTC
TRBJ2-7	once	TRBV20-1	.	CSLGGGSYEQYF	TGCAGCCTCGGGGGTGGATCCTACGAGCAGTACTTC
TRBJ2-7	.	TRBV7-2	TRBD2	CASSLGLAGGGHEQYF	TGTGCCAGCAGCTTAGGGCTAGCGGGAGGAGGGCACGAGCAGTACTTC
TRBJ2-7	.	TRBV6-1	TRBD1	CATKPGQTYEQYF	TGTGCCACAAAACCGGGACAGACCTACGAGCAGTACTTC
TRBJ2-1	.	TRBV11-2	.	CASSLGGWVGFSNEQFF	TGTGCCAGCAGCTTAGGCGGGTGGGTCGGATTTTCGAATGAGCAGTTCTTC
TRBJ2-5	.	TRBV20-1	TRBD2	CSATGASGQETQYF	TGCAGTGCTACGGGCGCTAGCGGACAAGAGACCCAGTACTTC
TRBJ1-2	few	TRBV9	TRBD1	CASSGGFTGGFGYTF	TGTGCCAGCAGCGGGGGTTTTACAGGGGGCTTCGGCTACACCTTC
TRBJ2-2	.	TRBV6-4	.	CASSDADTGELFF	TGTGCCAGCAGTGACGCGGACACCGGGGAGCTGTTTTTT
TRBJ2-7	few	TRBV6-1	TRBD2	CASTGPGLVVYEQYF	TGTGCCAGCACCGGACCGGGACTAGTTGTCTACGAGCAGTACTTC
TRBJ2-7	.	TRBV12-3/TRBV12-4	.	CASTSGRMAGEQYF	TGTGCCAGCACCTCGGGCCGTATGGCTGGCGAGCAGTACTTC
TRBJ2-4	few	TRBV12-3/TRBV12-4	.	CASGLGGRGFIAQYF	TGTGCCAGCGGCCTAGGGGGGAGGGGATTTATCGCACAGTACTTC
TRBJ1-1	.	TRBV20-1	.	CSARDWRGEAAEAFF	TGCAGTGCTAGAGATTGGAGGGGGGAGGCCGCTGAAGCTTTCTTT
TRBJ2-3	few	TRBV27	.	CASSLSRDGDTQYF	TGTGCCAGCAGTTTATCCCGGGACGGGGATACGCAGTATTTT
TRBJ2-3	few	TRBV11-2	.	CASSLDVGADTQYF	TGTGCCAGCAGCTTAGATGTCGGGGCAGATACGCAGTATTTT
TRBJ2-7	few	TRBV28	.	CATQSPYEQYF	TGTGCCACCCAATCCCCCTACGAGCAGTACTTC
TRBJ1-2	.	TRBV6-2/TRBV6-3	.	CASSYSMGTYGYTF	TGTGCCAGCAGTTACTCGATGGGAACCTATGGCTACACCTTC
TRBJ1-5	.	TRBV20-1	.	CSAGRGDSNQPQHF	TGCAGTGCTGGCAGGGGAGATAGCAATCAGCCCCAGCATTTT
TRBJ2-1	.	TRBV20-1	.	CSARDYGGPSSYNEQFF	TGCAGTGCTAGAGATTACGGGGGTCCAAGCTCCTACAATGAGCAGTTCTTC
TRBJ2-1	.	TRBV4-2	.	CASSQEVRAQGEQFF	TGTGCCAGCAGCCAAGAAGTAAGGGCTCAGGGTGAGCAGTTCTTC
TRBJ2-7	few	TRBV20-1	TRBD1	CSAREGTGNSYEQYF	TGCAGTGCTAGAGAAGGGACAGGGAACTCCTACGAGCAGTACTTC
TRBJ2-7	.	TRBV4-1	.	CASSQDFGKQYF	TGCGCCAGCAGCCAAGATTTTGGGAAGCAGTACTTC
TRBJ2-7	.	TRBV6-9	.	CASSYREEQYF	TGTGCCAGCAGTTATCGGGAGGAGCAGTACTTC
TRBJ2-7	.	TRBV7-2	.	CASSLVPRGNYEQYF	TGTGCCAGCAGCTTAGTGCCCAGGGGAAACTACGAGCAGTACTTC
TRBJ2-5	.	TRBV6-5	.	CASSYGTAQETQYF	TGTGCCAGCAGTTATGGGACTGCACAAGAGACCCAGTACTTC
TRBJ2-2	.	TRBV9	.	CASSVEGELFF	TGTGCCAGCAGCGTAGAAGGGGAGCTGTTTTTT
TRBJ1-5	few	TRBV6-1	.	CASRRDSNQPQHF	TGTGCCAGCAGGAGGGACAGCAATCAGCCCCAGCATTTT
TRBJ1-4	few	TRBV6-1	TRBD1	CASRPGGTGEKLFF	TGTGCCAGCAGACCAGGGGGGACGGGTGAAAAACTGTTTTTT
TRBJ1-5	few	TRBV28	.	CASSRAGVQPQHF	TGTGCCAGCAGTCGCGCAGGGGTTCAGCCCCAGCATTTT
TRBJ2-1	few	TRBV12-3/TRBV12-4	.	CASSLGSNEQFF	TGTGCCAGCAGTTTAGGCTCCAATGAGCAGTTCTTC
TRBJ2-7	.	TRBV6-2/TRBV6-3	.	CASSPRGYEQYF	TGTGCCAGCAGTCCCCGGGGCTACGAGCAGTACTTC
TRBJ2-7	.	TRBV18	TRBD1	CASSPRGQGLDEQYF	TGTGCCAGCTCACCACGGGGACAGGGATTGGACGAGCAGTACTTC
TRBJ1-5	.	TRBV20-1	TRBD1	CSASKAESGGSPQHF	TGCAGTGCTAGTAAGGCGGAGTCAGGGGGCTCGCCCCAGCATTTT
TRBJ1-2	.	TRBV7-2	.	CASSLTVDYGYTF	TGTGCCAGCAGCTTAACAGTGGACTATGGCTACACCTTC
TRBJ1-2	.	TRBV4-1	.	CASSQEDGGYGYTF	TGCGCCAGCAGCCAAGAGGACGGGGGCTATGGCTACACCTTC
TRBJ2-3	.	TRBV10-3	TRBD1	CAITDPGQGAADTQYF	TGTGCCATCACCGACCCGGGACAGGGGGCGGCAGATACGCAGTATTTT
TRBJ2-1	few	TRBV20-1	.	CSATDYYNEQFF	TGCAGTGCTACGGACTACTACAATGAGCAGTTCTTC
TRBJ2-2	few	TRBV6-2/TRBV6-3	.	CASSLTDANTGELFF	TGTGCCAGCAGCTTGACGGACGCGAACACCGGGGAGCTGTTTTTT
TRBJ2-7	.	TRBV20-1	.	CSAKDGYEQYF	TGCAGTGCTAAGGACGGATACGAGCAGTACTTC
TRBJ2-3	few	TRBV6-1	TRBD2	CASRRPGLASTDTQYF	TGTGCCAGCAGGCGTCCGGGACTAGCGAGCACAGATACGCAGTATTTT
TRBJ1-1	.	TRBV28	TRBD1	CASSLYGQGRMNTEAFF	TGTGCCAGCAGTTTATATGGACAGGGACGGATGAACACTGAAGCTTTCTTT
TRBJ2-2	.	TRBV27	.	CASRGVGTGELFF	TGTGCCAGCAGGGGAGTGGGCACCGGGGAGCTGTTTTTT
TRBJ2-6	.	TRBV11-1	.	CASSLAGVSTGANVLTF	TGTGCCAGCAGCTTAGCGGGAGTTAGTACTGGGGCCAACGTCCTGACTTTC
TRBJ2-3	.	TRBV20-1	TRBD2	CSARGSGRAQEQYF	TGCAGTGCTAGGGGTAGCGGGAGGGCCCAAGAGCAGTATTTT
TRBJ2-1	.	TRBV11-1	TRBD2	CASSPGGEGRGEQFF	TGTGCCAGCAGCCCGGGGGGGGAGGGCCGTGGTGAGCAGTTCTTC
TRBJ2-1	.	TRBV20-1	TRBD1	CSAPTWDSGYEQFF	TGCAGTGCTCCAACCTGGGACAGCGGCTATGAGCAGTTCTTC
TRBJ1-2	.	TRBV24-1	.	CATSQTGSYGYTF	TGTGCCACCTCGCAGACAGGTTCCTATGGCTACACCTTC
TRBJ2-1	large	TRBV11-3	TRBD2	CASSLGLAENNEQFF	TGTGCCAGCAGCTTGGGACTAGCGGAAAACAATGAGCAGTTCTTC
TRBJ2-7	few	TRBV2	TRBD2	CASREGMGSIVQYF	TGTGCCAGCCGGGAGGGGATGGGAAGTATCGTGCAGTACTTC
TRBJ2-1	.	TRBV24-1	.	CATSDSGGYPYNEQFF	TGTGCCACCAGTGATTCTGGAGGGTACCCCTACAATGAGCAGTTCTTC
TRBJ2-4	.	TRBV6-2/TRBV6-3	TRBD2	CASSYSTSGGSQYF	TGTGCCAGCAGTTACTCGACTTCGGGGGGGTCCCAGTACTTC
TRBJ2-7	few	TRBV12-3/TRBV12-4	.	CASSWAVTYEQYF	TGTGCCAGCAGTTGGGCGGTGACCTACGAGCAGTACTTC
TRBJ1-3	.	TRBV3-1	.	CASRLTGNTIYF	TGTGCCAGCAGACTAACCGGAAACACCATATATTTT
TRBJ1-5	.	TRBV6-2/TRBV6-3	.	CASRDKGVRPQHF	TGTGCCAGCAGGGATAAAGGAGTCCGGCCCCAGCATTTT